This T cell receptor (beta chain) was documented in a study of blood T cell repertoires in COVID-19. Study overall: Whether acute or convalescent, the COVID-19 samples came from the United States, Italy and Spain.

The CDR3 totals 13 residues. Trimming took 6 bases from V and 2 from J; bases not matched to a gene: 0. The germline V gene encodes CDR1 MNHEY and CDR2 SVGEGT. Here immunoSEQ multiplex PCR was the method, and the copy in TCRdb shows in-frame clones only, minus some. The sample gives under 250,000 clones, around 88% of which show up once; 2.5% to 3.5% is in the top ten. The receptor was derived from a man aged 50-60 years with active or convalescent COVID-19. Sequenced material: peripheral blood. The V and J genes are TRBV6-2 or TRBV6-3 and TRBJ1-3; 8 positions match TRBD1. The CDR3 DNA follows: TGTGCCAGCAGCAGGGGGCCTGGAAACACCATATATTTT. Protein sequence: CASSRGPGNTIYF.